Each of the 24 T cell receptor beta chains below was sequenced from the same sample in a study of cytomegalovirus exposure and HLA in healthy donors (dated by TCRdb to about 2017). Libraries were built with the immunoSEQ multiplex PCR assay. The multiplex PCR relied on a mix of 60 forward primers for TCR Vbeta segments and 13 reverse primers for TCR Jbeta segments. This immuneACCESS table, as held by TCRdb, lists in-frame sequences with V and J called but not all clones. Of the missing ones, under half trace to an unresolved V gene in checked studies; the others have no known cause. The sample table records roughly 180,000 clones; more than 70% of these occur just once. The ten largest clones add up to about 0.25% of the sample. Sequences were obtained from PBMCs. These receptors came from a boy younger than 18 in good health and CMV-seronegative.

The chain recombines TRBV29-1 with TRBJ2-3; TRBD2 matches at 9 bases. The CDR3 runs 14 residues. The germline gives CDR1 SQVTM, CDR2 ANQGSEA. The trim removed 1 base at V and 4 bases at J, leaving 3 bases unmatched. CDR3 sequence (DNA): TGCAGCGTTGAAGGCGGGAGGGCCTCAGATACGCAGTATTTT. This sequence encodes CSVEGGRASDTQYF.

This clone was seen a few times. The rearrangement uses TRBV2 and TRBJ1-2, with 10 bases lining up with TRBD1. The CDR3 length is 12 residues. Looked up from germline, CDR1 is SNHLY and CDR2 is FYNNEI. The junction had 1 base not matched to a gene; V was cut back by 5 bases and J by 7 bases. CDR3 loop: CASSRDRGGYTF. CDR3 sequence (DNA): TGTGCCAGCAGTCGGGACAGGGGTGGCTACACCTTC.

J is TRBJ2-5 and V is TRBV5-4, with 8 bases that match TRBD2. V lost 6 bases to trimming and J lost 1 base; unmatched junction nucleotides: 11. CDR3 length equals 16 residues. Germline CDR1 reads SGHNT; CDR2 reads YYREEE (reference sequence). CDR3: CASNRAASGSQETQYF. As DNA, the CDR3 is TGTGCCAGCAATCGGGCGGCGAGCGGGAGCCAAGAGACCCAGTACTTC. The variable domain in full, with the rest retrieved from reference TRBV5-4 and TRBJ2-5, is ETGVTQSPTHLIKTRGQQVTLRCSSQSGHNTVSWYQQALGQGPQFIFQYYREEENGRGNFPPRFSGLQFPNYSSELNVNALELDDSALYLCASNRAASGSQETQYFGPGTRLLVL.

This chain joins TRBV4-1 and TRBJ1-1, with D possibly TRBD1 on 6 matching bases. Germline values: CDR1 MGHRA, CDR2 YSYEKL. This CDR3 contains 15 residues. V was shortened by 1 base and J by 3 bases, with 12 bases between the two germline ends. CDR3 in amino acids: CASSQAGGGDTEAFF. Here the CDR3 DNA reads TGCGCCAGCAGCCAAGCGGGGGGCGGGGACACTGAAGCTTTCTTT.

The rearrangement links TRBV7-6 to TRBJ2-2, with TRBD1 as a possible D gene (5 bases). Germline V lookup: CDR1 SGHVS, CDR2 FNYEAQ. This CDR3 is built from 15 residues. Trimming left V 5 bases short and J 5 bases short, with 15 bases between. The CDR3 coding sequence is TGTGCCAGCAGCCCCGGTACAGGTAGAACCGGGGAGCTGTTTTTT. Its protein product is CASSPGTGRTGELFF.

The chain joins TRBV18 to TRBJ1-1; possibly TRBD1 for D (5 bases). CDR3 length equals 17 residues. The germline CDR1 and CDR2 sequences are KGHSH and LQKENI. The ends were cut back, 1 base at V and 0 bases at J, with 15 bases in the middle. This chain's CDR3 is CASSPHKGGEMNTEAFF. CDR3 DNA: TGTGCCAGCTCACCACACAAGGGAGGGGAGATGAACACTGAAGCTTTCTTT.

This chain links TRBV6-6 with TRBJ1-6; D is uncertain. V gave up 7 bases and J gave up 0 bases, with 13 bases separating them. The CDR3 totals 16 residues. Germline lookup yields CDR1 MNHNY and CDR2 SVGAGI (reference sequence). CDR3 loop: CASIRGQSSYNSPLHF. CDR3 bases: TGTGCCAGCATACGCGGTCAGAGCTCCTATAATTCACCCCTCCACTTT.

The chain links TRBV27 to TRBJ1-6, with TRBD1 as a possible D gene (6 bases). CDR3 size: 13 residues. Germline loops: CDR1 MNHEY, CDR2 SMNVEV (reference sequence). V lost 3 bases and J 9 bases, leaving 9 bases between the germline ends. CDR3 sequence reads: CASSFKGVSPLHF. As DNA, the CDR3 is TGTGCCAGCAGTTTCAAGGGGGTTTCACCCCTCCACTTT.

J is TRBJ2-1 and V is TRBV5-4; D gene uncertain. Germline CDR1 SGHNT, CDR2 YYREEE (reference sequence). The CDR3 is made up of 11 amino acids. V was pared by 0 bases and J by 9 bases, with 4 bases between. The CDR3 DNA follows: TGTGCCAGCAGCTTGGAAGCTGAGCAGTTCTTC. Amino acids: CASSLEAEQFF. Full variable domain (rest looked up from reference TRBV5-4 and TRBJ2-1): ETGVTQSPTHLIKTRGQQVTLRCSSQSGHNTVSWYQQALGQGPQFIFQYYREEENGRGNFPPRFSGLQFPNYSSELNVNALELDDSALYLCASSLEAEQFFGPGTRLTVL.

The CDR3 loop is CASSQDRQGIYGYTF. CDR3 DNA sequence: TGCGCCAGCAGCCAAGACCGACAGGGTATCTATGGCTACACCTTC. The chain employs TRBV4-3 and TRBJ1-2; TRBD1 matches 7 bases. The CDR3 spans 15 residues. With V trimmed by 0 bases and J by 4 bases, 5 bases remained unmatched. Looked up from germline, CDR1 is LGHNA and CDR2 is YSLEER.

The rearrangement links TRBV19 to TRBJ1-1; D remains ambiguous. The ends were cut back, 8 bases at V and 1 base at J, with 11 bases in the middle. In germline, CDR1 is LNHDA, CDR2 SQIVND (reference sequence). The CDR3 runs to 13 residues. The CDR3 nucleotides are TGTGCCAGTCGAGATCGCCAGAACACTGAAGCTTTCTTT. This sequence encodes CASRDRQNTEAFF.

CDR3 region: CASSLGTSGNEDTQYF. DNA for the CDR3: TGTGCCAGCAGCTTAGGGACTAGCGGGAATGAAGATACGCAGTATTTT. The J gene is TRBJ2-3, the V gene TRBV5-8; 13 positions match TRBD2. V lost 2 bases, J lost 5 bases, and 5 bases stayed unmatched. This CDR3 is 16 amino acids long. Germline V lookup: CDR1 SGHTS, CDR2 YDEGEE.

The V call is TRBV11-2, the J call TRBJ1-2; 9 nucleotides agree with TRBD1. With V trimmed by 2 bases and J by 1 base, 14 bases remained unmatched. The CDR3 loop spans 19 amino acids. Germline CDR1 reads SGHAT; CDR2 reads FQNNGV. The CDR3 bases are TGTGCCAGCAGCTTAATTAATTGGGACAGGGACGGACTTAACTATGGCTACACCTTC. Translating gives CASSLINWDRDGLNYGYTF.

The chain has TRBV19 and TRBJ1-2; possible D gene TRBD1, 6 bases. Germline CDR1 is LNHDA and CDR2 is SQIVND (reference sequence). The CDR3 is made up of 15 amino acids. V gave up 5 bases and J gave up 1 base, with 14 bases separating them. The CDR3 sequence: CASSPRGALNYGYTF. The CDR3 region has the DNA TGTGCCAGTAGTCCTCGGGGGGCCCTTAACTATGGCTACACCTTC.

V is TRBV29-1 and J is TRBJ2-3; 8 nucleotides agree with TRBD1. This CDR3 contains 12 residues. The V and J ends lost 6 bases and 4 bases, in that order; junction bases with no gene match: 3. Per the germline V gene, CDR1 is SQVTM and CDR2 is ANQGSEA. Here the CDR3 DNA reads TGCAGCGTCGGACAGGGTGCAGATACGCAGTATTTT. Amino acid sequence: CSVGQGADTQYF.

Remarks on this clone: At one end the junction does not follow the germline gene, possibly because of a read error. This chain connects TRBV2 to TRBJ1-5, with no clear D. Germline V CDR1 and CDR2: SNHLY, FYNNEI. There are 14 residues in the CDR3. CDR3 residues: CASSGGQFNQPRHF. The CDR3 nucleotides are TGTGCCAGCAGTGGTGGGCAGTTCAATCAGCCCCGGCATTTT.

The CDR3 DNA sequence: TGTGCCATCAGGCCGGGACAGGGCGGCGGCTATGGCTACACCTTC. Translation: CAIRPGQGGGYGYTF. The chain couples TRBV10-3 to TRBJ1-2, with 9 bases that match TRBD1. Germline V lookup: CDR1 ENHRY, CDR2 SYGVKD. The CDR3 spans 15 residues. With V trimmed by 6 bases and J by 4 bases, 9 bases remained unmatched.

This sequence joins TRBV5-1 and TRBJ2-3; 14 bases align to TRBD2. The trim removed 1 base at V and 2 bases at J, leaving 3 bases unmatched. Germline-derived CDR1 and CDR2 are SGHRS and YFSETQ. The CDR3 sequence is 17 residues long. The CDR3 region is CASSLLTSGRATDTQYF. In DNA, the CDR3 is TGCGCCAGCAGCTTGCTGACTAGCGGGAGGGCCACAGATACGCAGTATTTT.

The V and J genes are TRBV19 and TRBJ2-7; D not resolved. The CDR3 has 13 residues. Germline loops: CDR1 LNHDA, CDR2 SQIVND (reference sequence). V was trimmed by 1 base and J by 3 bases, leaving 7 bases between them. This CDR3 is CASSIVHLYEQYF. The CDR3 nucleotides read TGTGCCAGTAGTATAGTACATCTCTACGAGCAGTACTTC.

In this sample, this clone turned up once. The V gene is TRBV14, the J gene TRBJ1-6; D is ambiguous. The CDR3 totals 13 residues. Looked up from germline, CDR1 is SGHDN and CDR2 is FVKESK. V was cut by 3 bases and J by 7 bases, with 7 bases left in between. CDR3 coding DNA: TGTGCCAGCAGCCAGGGGAGAAATTCACCCCTCCACTTT. Protein sequence: CASSQGRNSPLHF.

This chain joins TRBV5-5 and TRBJ1-1, with 7 bases identical to TRBD1. V shed 1 base, J shed 3 bases, and the junction held 3 bases outside the gene matches. The germline V gene has CDR1 SGHKS and CDR2 YYEKEE (reference sequence). CDR3 size: 14 residues. The CDR3 loop reads CASSLTGADTEAFF. CDR3 bases: TGTGCCAGCAGCTTGACAGGGGCGGACACTGAAGCTTTCTTT.

The chain couples TRBV15 to TRBJ2-5; D uncertain. Germline V lookup: CDR1 LNHNV, CDR2 YYDKDF (reference sequence). The V and J ends lost 9 bases and 7 bases respectively, with 15 bases between them. The CDR3 is 12 residues long. CDR3 in amino acids: CATNDRPGTQYF. The DNA of the CDR3 is TGTGCCACTAACGACCGGCCAGGGACCCAGTACTTC.

This chain uses TRBV7-6 with TRBJ1-6, with D unresolved. This CDR3 has 17 residues. CDR1 is SGHVS and CDR2 is FNYEAQ in the germline V gene. V lost 2 bases, J lost 1 base, and 12 bases lay in between. CDR3 loop: CASSLKRSGSYNSPLHF. The CDR3 DNA sequence: TGTGCCAGCAGCTTAAAGAGGTCCGGATCCTATAATTCACCCCTCCACTTT.

The chain employs TRBV28 and TRBJ2-2; 9 bases match TRBD2. V dropped 5 bases and J dropped 1; count of bases not matched to a gene: 2. The CDR3 consists of 15 residues. Per germline, CDR1 MDHEN and CDR2 SYDVKM. The CDR3 DNA reads as TGTGCCAGCAGTGTAGCGGGAGTGAACACCGGGGAGCTGTTTTTT. It is translated as CASSVAGVNTGELFF.